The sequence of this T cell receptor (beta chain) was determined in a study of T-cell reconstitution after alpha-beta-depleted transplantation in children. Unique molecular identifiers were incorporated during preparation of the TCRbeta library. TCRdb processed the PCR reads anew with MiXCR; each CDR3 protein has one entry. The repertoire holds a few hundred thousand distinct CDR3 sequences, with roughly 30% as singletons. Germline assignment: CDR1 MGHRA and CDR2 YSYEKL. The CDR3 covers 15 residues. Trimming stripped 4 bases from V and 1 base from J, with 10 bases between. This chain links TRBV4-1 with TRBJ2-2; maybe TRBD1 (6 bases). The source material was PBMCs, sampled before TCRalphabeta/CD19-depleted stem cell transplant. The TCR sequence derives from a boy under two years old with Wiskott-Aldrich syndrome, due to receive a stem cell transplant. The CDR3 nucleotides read TGCGCCAGCAGCCCAGGGGACCGGAACACCGGGGAGCTGTTTTTT. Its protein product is CASSPGDRNTGELFF.